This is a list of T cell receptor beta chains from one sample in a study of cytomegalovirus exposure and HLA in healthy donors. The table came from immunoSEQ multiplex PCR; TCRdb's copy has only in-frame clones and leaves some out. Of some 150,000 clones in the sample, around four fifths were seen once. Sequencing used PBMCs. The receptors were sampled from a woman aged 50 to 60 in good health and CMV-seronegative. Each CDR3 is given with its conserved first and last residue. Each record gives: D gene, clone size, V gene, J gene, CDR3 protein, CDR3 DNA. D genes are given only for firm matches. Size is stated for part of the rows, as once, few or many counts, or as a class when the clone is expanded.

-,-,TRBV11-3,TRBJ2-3,CASSLGGTTQYF,TGTGCCAGCAGCTTGGGCGGGACTACGCAGTATTTT
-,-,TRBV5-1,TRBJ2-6,CASSRPRSETGDVLTF,TGCGCCAGCAGCCGGCCCAGGTCAGAGACCGGGGACGTCCTGACTTTC
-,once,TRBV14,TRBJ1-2,CASSQVGPSNYYGYTF,TGTGCCAGCAGCCAAGTGGGCCCCTCAAATTACTATGGCTACACCTTC
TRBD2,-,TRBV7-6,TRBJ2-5,CASRGLAGSWETQYF,TGTGCCAGCAGAGGACTAGCTGGGAGCTGGGAGACCCAGTACTTC
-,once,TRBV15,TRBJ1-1,CATSLQRYTEAFF,TGTGCCACCAGCCTGCAGCGGTACACTGAAGCTTTCTTT
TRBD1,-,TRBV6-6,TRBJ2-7,CASSYPGQGDEQYF,TGTGCCAGCAGTTATCCCGGACAGGGGGATGAGCAGTACTTC
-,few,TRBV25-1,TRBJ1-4,CASSEVNSGRHEKLFF,TGTGCCAGCAGTGAGGTTAACAGCGGTAGACATGAAAAACTGTTTTTT
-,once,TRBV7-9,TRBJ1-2,CASSRGAVNYGYTF,TGTGCCAGCAGCCGCGGGGCGGTCAACTATGGCTACACCTTC
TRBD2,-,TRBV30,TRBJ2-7,CAWSELLAGAAYEQYF,TGTGCCTGGAGCGAGCTGTTGGCGGGAGCGGCGTACGAGCAGTACTTC
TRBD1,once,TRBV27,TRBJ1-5,CASSLTGATNQPQHF,TGTGCCAGCAGCCTGACAGGGGCCACCAATCAGCCCCAGCATTTT
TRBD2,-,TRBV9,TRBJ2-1,CASSVGLGLAGSEQFF,TGTGCCAGCAGCGTGGGGTTGGGACTAGCGGGATCGGAGCAGTTCTTC
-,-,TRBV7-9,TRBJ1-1,CASSPRERGPQNTEAFF,TGTGCCAGCAGCCCCAGAGAAAGGGGCCCACAGAACACTGAAGCTTTCTTT
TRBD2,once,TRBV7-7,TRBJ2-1,CASSLGLATNNEQFF,TGTGCTAGCAGCTTAGGACTAGCGACGAACAATGAGCAGTTCTTC
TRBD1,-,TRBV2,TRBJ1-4,CANAGTEWEKLFF,TGTGCCAACGCAGGGACAGAATGGGAAAAACTGTTTTTT
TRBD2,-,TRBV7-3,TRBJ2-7,CASSLGLAGGEQYF,TGTGCCAGCAGCTTAGGGCTAGCGGGCGGCGAGCAGTACTTC
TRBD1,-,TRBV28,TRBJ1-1,CASRDRGGYTEAFF,TGTGCCAGCCGGGACAGGGGCGGTTACACTGAAGCTTTCTTT
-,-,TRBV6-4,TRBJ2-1,CASSDSPGQNEQFF,TGTGCCAGCAGTGACTCTCCAGGGCAGAATGAGCAGTTCTTC
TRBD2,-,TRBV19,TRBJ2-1,CASRNLAGNNEQFF,TGTGCCAGTAGAAACCTAGCGGGAAACAATGAGCAGTTCTTC
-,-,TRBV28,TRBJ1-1,CASSSRDTEAFF,TGTGCCAGCAGTTCCCGGGACACTGAAGCTTTCTTT
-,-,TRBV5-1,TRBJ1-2,CASSSLGGGNGYTF,TGCGCCAGCAGCTCCCTTGGGGGGGGCAATGGCTACACCTTC
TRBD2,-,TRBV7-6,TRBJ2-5,CASRKLLAGGQETQYF,TGTGCCAGCAGAAAATTACTAGCGGGAGGGCAGGAGACCCAGTACTTC
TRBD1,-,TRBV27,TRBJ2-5,CASSPRRTGSGQETQYF,TGTGCCAGCAGTCCCCGAAGGACAGGGAGTGGGCAAGAGACCCAGTACTTC
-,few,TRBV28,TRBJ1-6,CASSFAGLNDNSPLHF,TGTGCCAGCAGTTTTGCGGGGCTAAACGATAATTCACCCCTCCACTTT
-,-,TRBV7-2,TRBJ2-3,CASSLSFLGTDTQYF,TGTGCCAGCAGCTTAAGCTTCCTAGGCACAGATACGCAGTATTTT
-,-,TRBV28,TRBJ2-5,CASSFIGNPPETQYF,TGTGCCAGCAGTTTCATCGGGAATCCTCCAGAGACCCAGTACTTC
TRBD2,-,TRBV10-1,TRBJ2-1,CASSPVAGGLMYEQFF,TGCGCCAGCAGTCCCGTAGCGGGGGGGCTAATGTATGAGCAGTTCTTC
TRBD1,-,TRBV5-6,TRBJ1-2,CASSPIAVSGQFGYTF,TGTGCCAGCAGCCCGATCGCCGTTTCGGGACAGTTTGGCTACACCTTC
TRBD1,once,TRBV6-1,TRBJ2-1,CASSEAPPGGSYNEQFF,TGTGCCAGCAGTGAAGCACCGCCAGGGGGTTCCTACAATGAGCAGTTCTTC
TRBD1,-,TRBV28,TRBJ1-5,CASSAERDSYQPQHF,TGTGCCAGCAGTGCGGAACGGGACAGTTATCAGCCCCAGCATTTT
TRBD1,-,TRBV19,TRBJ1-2,CASSPPGTGLGYGYTF,TGTGCCAGTAGTCCCCCCGGGACAGGGCTGGGCTATGGCTACACCTTC
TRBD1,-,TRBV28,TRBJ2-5,CASSSDRGSRQETQYF,TGTGCCAGCAGTTCCGACAGGGGTAGTCGGCAAGAGACCCAGTACTTC
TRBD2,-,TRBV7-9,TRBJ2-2,CASSLVLAGAGELFF,TGTGCCAGCAGCTTAGTACTAGCGGGGGCCGGGGAGCTGTTTTTT
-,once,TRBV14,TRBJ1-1,CASSQARSGWLLSEAFF,TGCGCCAGCAGCCAAGCTCGTTCAGGGTGGCTCCTTTCTGAAGCTTTCTTT
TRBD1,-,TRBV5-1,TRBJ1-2,CASSRTGDYGYTF,TGCGCCAGCAGCCGCACAGGGGACTATGGCTACACCTTC
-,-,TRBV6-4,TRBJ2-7,CASSAFSYEQYF,TGTGCCAGCAGTGCCTTCTCCTACGAGCAGTACTTC
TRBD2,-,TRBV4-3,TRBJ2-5,CASSPLAGEETQYF,TGCGCCAGCAGCCCGCTAGCGGGGGAAGAGACCCAGTACTTC
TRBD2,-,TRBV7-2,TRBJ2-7,CASSLLTSGVYEQYF,TGTGCCAGCAGCTTACTTACTAGCGGGGTCTACGAGCAGTACTTC
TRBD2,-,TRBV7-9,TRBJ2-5,CASESTSGTRAQYF,TGTGCCAGCGAATCGACTAGCGGGACTAGGGCCCAGTACTTC
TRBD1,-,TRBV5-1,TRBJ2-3,CASSKGQLVKVSDTQYF,TGCGCCAGCAGCAAGGGACAGCTAGTCAAGGTCTCAGATACGCAGTATTTT
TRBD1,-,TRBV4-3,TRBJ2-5,CASSPTGVGETQYF,TGCGCCAGCAGCCCCACAGGGGTTGGAGAGACCCAGTACTTC
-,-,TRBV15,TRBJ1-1,CATSTTSGNTEAFF,TGTGCCACCAGCACCACATCGGGGAACACTGAAGCTTTCTTT
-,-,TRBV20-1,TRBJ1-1,CSALHKVRAFF,TGCAGTGCTCTTCATAAAGTGCGGGCTTTCTTT
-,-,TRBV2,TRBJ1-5,CASSGPRTPQPQHF,TGTGCCAGCAGCGGCCCCCGGACACCACAGCCCCAGCATTTT
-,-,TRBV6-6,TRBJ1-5,CASSYSQDRQHF,TGTGCCAGCAGTTACTCGCAGGACAGACAGCATTTT
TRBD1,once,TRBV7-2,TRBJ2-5,CASSSDRARSTQYF,TGTGCCAGCAGCTCTGACAGGGCGCGGTCGACCCAGTACTTC
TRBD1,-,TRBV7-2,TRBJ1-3,CASSRRDRASSGNTIYF,TGTGCCAGCAGCCGTAGGGACAGGGCATCGTCTGGAAACACCATATATTTT
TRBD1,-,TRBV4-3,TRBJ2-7,CASSQGMGQPYEQYF,TGCGCCAGCAGCCAAGGGATGGGACAGCCCTACGAGCAGTACTTC
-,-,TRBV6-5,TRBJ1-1,CASSYWRAGDTEAFF,TGTGCCAGCAGTTACTGGCGGGCGGGCGACACTGAAGCTTTCTTT
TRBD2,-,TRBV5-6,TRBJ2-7,CASSLVTSGAYEQYF,TGTGCCAGCAGCTTGGTAACTAGCGGAGCCTACGAGCAGTACTTC